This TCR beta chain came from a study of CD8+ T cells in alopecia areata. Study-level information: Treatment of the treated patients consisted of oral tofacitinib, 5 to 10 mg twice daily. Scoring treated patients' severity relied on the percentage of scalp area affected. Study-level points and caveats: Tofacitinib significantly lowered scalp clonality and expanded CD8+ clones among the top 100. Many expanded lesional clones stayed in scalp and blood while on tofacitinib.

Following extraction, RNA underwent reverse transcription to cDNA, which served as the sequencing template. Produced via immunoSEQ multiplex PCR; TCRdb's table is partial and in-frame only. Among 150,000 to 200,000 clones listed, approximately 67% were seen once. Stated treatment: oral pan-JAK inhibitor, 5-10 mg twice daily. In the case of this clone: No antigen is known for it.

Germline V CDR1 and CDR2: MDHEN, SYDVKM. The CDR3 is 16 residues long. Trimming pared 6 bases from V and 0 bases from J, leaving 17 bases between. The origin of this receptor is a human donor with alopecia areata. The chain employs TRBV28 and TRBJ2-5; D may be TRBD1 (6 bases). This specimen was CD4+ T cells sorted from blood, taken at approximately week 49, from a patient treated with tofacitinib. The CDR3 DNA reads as TGTGCCAGCAGCACCGCCTGGGACATAAACCAAGAGACCCAGTACTTC. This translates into CASSTAWDINQETQYF.